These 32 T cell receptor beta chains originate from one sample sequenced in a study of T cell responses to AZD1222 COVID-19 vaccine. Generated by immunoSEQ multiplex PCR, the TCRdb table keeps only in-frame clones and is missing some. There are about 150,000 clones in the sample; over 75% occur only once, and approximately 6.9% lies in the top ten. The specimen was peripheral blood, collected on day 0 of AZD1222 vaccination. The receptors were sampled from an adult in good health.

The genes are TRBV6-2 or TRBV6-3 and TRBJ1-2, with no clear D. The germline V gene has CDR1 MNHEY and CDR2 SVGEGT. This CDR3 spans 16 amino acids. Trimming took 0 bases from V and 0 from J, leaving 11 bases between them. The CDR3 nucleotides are TGTGCCAGCAGTTACTCTCCGGGTACCACTAACTATGGCTACACCTTC. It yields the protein CASSYSPGTTNYGYTF.

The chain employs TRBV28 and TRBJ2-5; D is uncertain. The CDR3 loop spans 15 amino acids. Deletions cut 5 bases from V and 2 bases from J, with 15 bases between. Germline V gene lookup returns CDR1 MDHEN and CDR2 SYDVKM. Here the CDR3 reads CASSGGQTEQETQYF. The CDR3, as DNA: TGTGCCAGCAGTGGTGGGCAAACAGAACAAGAGACCCAGTACTTC. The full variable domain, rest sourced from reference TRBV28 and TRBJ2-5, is DVKVTQSSRYLVKRTGEKVFLECVQDMDHENMFWYRQDPGLGLRLIYFSYDVKMKEKGDIPEGYSVSREKKERFSLILESASTNQTSMYLCASSGGQTEQETQYFGPGTRLLVL.

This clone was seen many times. The CDR3 is CASSLFRWRPWDEQFF. CDR3 bases: TGTGCCAGCAGTTTATTTAGATGGAGGCCCTGGGATGAGCAGTTCTTC. V is TRBV28 and J is TRBJ2-1; a weak D match, TRBD2 (5 bases). In germline, CDR1 is MDHEN, CDR2 SYDVKM. V dropped 1 base and J dropped 8 bases, with 18 bases sitting between them. CDR3 length: 16 amino acids.

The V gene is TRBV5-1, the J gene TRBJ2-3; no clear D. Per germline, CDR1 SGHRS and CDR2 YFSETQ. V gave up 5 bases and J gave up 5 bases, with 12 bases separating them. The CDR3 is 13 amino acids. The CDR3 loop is CASSRMVEDTQYF. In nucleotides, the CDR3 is TGCGCCAGCAGTAGGATGGTAGAAGATACGCAGTATTTT.

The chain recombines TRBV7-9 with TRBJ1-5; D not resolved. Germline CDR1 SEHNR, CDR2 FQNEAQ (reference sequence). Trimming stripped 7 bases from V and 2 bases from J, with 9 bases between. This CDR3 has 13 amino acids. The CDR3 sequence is CASTDSRNQPQHF. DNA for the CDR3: TGTGCCAGCACGGACTCACGCAATCAGCCCCAGCATTTT.

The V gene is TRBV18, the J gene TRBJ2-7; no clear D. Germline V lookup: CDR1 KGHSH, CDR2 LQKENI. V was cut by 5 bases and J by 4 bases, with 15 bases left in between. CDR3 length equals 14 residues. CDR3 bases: TGTGCCAGCTCAAAGTCTGGGCAGACGTACGAGCAGTACTTC. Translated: CASSKSGQTYEQYF.

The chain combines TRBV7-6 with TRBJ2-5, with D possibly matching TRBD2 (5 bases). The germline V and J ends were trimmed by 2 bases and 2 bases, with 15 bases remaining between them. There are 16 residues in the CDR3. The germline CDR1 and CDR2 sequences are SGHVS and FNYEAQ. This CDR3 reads CASSLSVGGLQETQYF. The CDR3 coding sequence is TGTGCCAGCAGCTTATCTGTAGGCGGGCTGCAAGAGACCCAGTACTTC.

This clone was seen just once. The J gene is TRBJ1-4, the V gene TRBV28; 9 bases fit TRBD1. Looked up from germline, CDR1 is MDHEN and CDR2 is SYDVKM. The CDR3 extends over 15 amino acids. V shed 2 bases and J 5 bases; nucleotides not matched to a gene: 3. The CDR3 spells CASSLGGTGNEKLFF. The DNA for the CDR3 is TGTGCCAGCAGTTTAGGAGGGACAGGGAATGAAAAACTGTTTTTT.

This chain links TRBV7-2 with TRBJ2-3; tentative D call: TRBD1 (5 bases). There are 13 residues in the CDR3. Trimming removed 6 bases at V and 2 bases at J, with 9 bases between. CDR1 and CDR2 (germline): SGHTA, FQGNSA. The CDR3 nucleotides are TGTGCCAGCAGTCAGGGATACACAGATACGCAGTATTTT. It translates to CASSQGYTDTQYF.

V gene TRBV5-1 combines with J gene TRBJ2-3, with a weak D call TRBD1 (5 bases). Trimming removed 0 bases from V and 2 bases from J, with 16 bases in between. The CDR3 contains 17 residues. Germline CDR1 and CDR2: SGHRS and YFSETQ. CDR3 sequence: CASSLGRLGQLTDTQYF. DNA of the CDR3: TGCGCCAGCAGCTTGGGTCGGTTGGGGCAGCTCACAGATACGCAGTATTTT.

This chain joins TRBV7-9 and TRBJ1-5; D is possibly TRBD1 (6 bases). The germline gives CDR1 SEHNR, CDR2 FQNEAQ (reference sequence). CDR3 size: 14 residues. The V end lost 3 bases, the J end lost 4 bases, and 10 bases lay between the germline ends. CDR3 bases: TGTGCCAGCAGCTTGGAGACAGGTAATCAGCCCCAGCATTTT. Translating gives CASSLETGNQPQHF.

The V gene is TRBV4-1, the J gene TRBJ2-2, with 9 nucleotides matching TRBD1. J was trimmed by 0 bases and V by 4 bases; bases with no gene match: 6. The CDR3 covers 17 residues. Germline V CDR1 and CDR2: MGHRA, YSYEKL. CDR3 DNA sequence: TGCGCCAGCAGCCTTCTCCGGACAGGGGCGAACACCGGGGAGCTGTTTTTT. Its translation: CASSLLRTGANTGELFF.

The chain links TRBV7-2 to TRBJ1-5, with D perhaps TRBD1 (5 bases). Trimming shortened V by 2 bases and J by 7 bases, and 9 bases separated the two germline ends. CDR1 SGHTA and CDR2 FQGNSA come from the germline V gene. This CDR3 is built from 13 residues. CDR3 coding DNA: TGTGCCAGCAGCTTACAGGGAGGGCAGCCCCAGCATTTT. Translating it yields CASSLQGGQPQHF. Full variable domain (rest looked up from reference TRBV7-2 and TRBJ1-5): GAGVSQSPSNKVTEKGKDVELRCDPISGHTALYWYRQSLGQGLEFLIYFQGNSAPDKSGLPSDRFSAERTGGSVSTLTIQRTQQEDSAVYLCASSLQGGQPQHFGDGTRLSIL.

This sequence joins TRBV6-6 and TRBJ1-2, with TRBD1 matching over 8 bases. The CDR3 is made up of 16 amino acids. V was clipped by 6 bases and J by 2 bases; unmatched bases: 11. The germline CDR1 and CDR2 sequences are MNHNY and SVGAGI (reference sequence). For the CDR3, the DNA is TGTGCCAGCAGATCCCCGCAGGGGGCAATCAACTATGGCTACACCTTC. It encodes CASRSPQGAINYGYTF.

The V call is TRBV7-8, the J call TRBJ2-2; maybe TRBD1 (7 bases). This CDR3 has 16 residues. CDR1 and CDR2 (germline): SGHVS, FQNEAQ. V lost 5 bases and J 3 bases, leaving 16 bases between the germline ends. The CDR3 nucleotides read TGTGCCAGCAGCCCAGGGGGGCAGGGGCACACCGGGGAGCTGTTTTTT. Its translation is CASSPGGQGHTGELFF.

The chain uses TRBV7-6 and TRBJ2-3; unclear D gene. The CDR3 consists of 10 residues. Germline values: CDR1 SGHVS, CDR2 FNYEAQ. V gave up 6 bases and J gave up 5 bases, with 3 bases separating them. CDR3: CASSGDTQYF. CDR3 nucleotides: TGTGCCAGCAGTGGAGATACGCAGTATTTT.

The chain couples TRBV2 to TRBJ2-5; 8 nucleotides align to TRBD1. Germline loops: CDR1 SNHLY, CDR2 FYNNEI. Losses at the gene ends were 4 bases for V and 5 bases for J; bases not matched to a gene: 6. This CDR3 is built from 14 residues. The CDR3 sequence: CASSVGQGVETQYF. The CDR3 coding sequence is TGTGCCAGCAGTGTAGGACAGGGTGTGGAGACCCAGTACTTC.

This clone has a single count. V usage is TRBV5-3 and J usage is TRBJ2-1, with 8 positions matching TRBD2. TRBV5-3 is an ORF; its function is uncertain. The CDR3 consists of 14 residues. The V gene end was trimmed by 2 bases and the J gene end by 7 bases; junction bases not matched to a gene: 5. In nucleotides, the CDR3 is TGTGCCAGAAGCTTACGACTAGCGTCAAATGAGCAGTTCTTC. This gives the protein CARSLRLASNEQFF.

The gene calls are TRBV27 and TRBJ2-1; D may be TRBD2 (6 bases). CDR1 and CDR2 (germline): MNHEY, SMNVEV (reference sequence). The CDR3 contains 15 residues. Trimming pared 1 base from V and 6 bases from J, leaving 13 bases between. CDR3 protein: CASSLFRGASNEQFF. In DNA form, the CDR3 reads TGTGCCAGCAGTTTATTTCGCGGGGCAAGCAATGAGCAGTTCTTC.

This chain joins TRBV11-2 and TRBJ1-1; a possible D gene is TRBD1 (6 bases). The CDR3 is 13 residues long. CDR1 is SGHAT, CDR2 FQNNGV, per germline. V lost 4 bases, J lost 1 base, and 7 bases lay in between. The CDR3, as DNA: TGTGCCAGCAGCTCACAGGGGAACACTGAAGCTTTCTTT. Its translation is CASSSQGNTEAFF. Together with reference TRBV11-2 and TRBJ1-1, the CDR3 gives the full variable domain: EAGVAQSPRYKIIEKRQSVAFWCNPISGHATLYWYQQILGQGPKLLIQFQNNGVVDDSQLPKDRFSAERLKGVDSTLKIQPAKLEDSAVYLCASSSQGNTEAFFGQGTRLTVV.

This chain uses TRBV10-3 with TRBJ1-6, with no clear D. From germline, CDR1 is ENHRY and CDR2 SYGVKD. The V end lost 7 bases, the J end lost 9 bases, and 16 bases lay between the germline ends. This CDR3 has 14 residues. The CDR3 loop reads CAITPGREGSPLHF. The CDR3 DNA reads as TGTGCCATCACCCCCGGGAGGGAAGGTTCACCCCTCCACTTT.

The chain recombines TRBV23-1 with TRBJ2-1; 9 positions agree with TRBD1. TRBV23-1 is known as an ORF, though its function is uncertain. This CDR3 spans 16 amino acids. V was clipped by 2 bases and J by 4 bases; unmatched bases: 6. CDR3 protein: CASSQVSQGAYNEQFF. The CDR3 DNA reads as TGCGCCAGCAGTCAAGTGTCACAGGGGGCTTACAATGAGCAGTTCTTC.

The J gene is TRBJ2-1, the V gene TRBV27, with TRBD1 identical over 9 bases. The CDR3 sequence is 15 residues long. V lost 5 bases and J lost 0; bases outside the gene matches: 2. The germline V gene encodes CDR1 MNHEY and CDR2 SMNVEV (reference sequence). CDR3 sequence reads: CASSKGQGSYNEQFF. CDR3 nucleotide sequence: TGTGCCAGCAGTAAGGGACAGGGCTCCTACAATGAGCAGTTCTTC.

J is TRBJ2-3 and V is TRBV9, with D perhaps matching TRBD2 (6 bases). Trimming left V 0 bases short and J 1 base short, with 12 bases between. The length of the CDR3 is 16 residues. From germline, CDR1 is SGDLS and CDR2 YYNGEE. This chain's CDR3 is CASSVAGGAGTDTQYF. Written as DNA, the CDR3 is TGTGCCAGCAGCGTAGCCGGCGGGGCAGGCACAGATACGCAGTATTTT.

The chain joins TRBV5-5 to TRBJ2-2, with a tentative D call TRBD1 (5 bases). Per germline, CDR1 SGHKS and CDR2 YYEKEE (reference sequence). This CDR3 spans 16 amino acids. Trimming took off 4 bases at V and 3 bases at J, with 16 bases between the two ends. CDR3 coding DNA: TGTGCCAGCAGCCGGGCACAGGTGCTCGACACCGGGGAGCTGTTTTTT. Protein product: CASSRAQVLDTGELFF.

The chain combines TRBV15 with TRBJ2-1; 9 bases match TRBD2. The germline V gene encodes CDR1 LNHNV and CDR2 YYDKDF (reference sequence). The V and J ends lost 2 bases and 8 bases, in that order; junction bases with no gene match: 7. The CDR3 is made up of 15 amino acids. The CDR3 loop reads CATSRTSGGPDEQFF. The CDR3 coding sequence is TGTGCCACCAGCAGAACCAGCGGGGGGCCCGATGAGCAGTTCTTC.

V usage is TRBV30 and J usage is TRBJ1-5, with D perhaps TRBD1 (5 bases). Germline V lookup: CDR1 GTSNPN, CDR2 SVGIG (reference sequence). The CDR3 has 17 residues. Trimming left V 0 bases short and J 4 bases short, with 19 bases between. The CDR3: CAWSVIIPQGWNQPQHF. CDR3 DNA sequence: TGTGCCTGGAGTGTCATTATCCCGCAGGGTTGGAATCAGCCCCAGCATTTT.

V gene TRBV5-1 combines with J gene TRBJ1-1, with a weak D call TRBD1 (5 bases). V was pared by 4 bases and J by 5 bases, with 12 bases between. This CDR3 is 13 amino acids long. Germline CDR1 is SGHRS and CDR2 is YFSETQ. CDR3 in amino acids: CASSPEGVTEAFF. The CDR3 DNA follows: TGCGCCAGCAGCCCGGAAGGGGTGACTGAAGCTTTCTTT.

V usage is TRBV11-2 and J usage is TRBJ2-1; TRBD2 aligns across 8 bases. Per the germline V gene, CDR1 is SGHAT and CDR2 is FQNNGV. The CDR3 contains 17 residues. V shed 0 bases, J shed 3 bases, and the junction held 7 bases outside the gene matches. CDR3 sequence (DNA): TGTGCCAGCAGCTTAGACCCTGGCGGGGGGATCTACAATGAGCAGTTCTTC. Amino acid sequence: CASSLDPGGGIYNEQFF.

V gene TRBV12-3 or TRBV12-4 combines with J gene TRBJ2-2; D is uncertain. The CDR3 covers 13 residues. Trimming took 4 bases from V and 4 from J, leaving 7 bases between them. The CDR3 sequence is CASSWTATGELFF. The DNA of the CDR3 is TGTGCCAGCAGTTGGACGGCCACCGGGGAGCTGTTTTTT.

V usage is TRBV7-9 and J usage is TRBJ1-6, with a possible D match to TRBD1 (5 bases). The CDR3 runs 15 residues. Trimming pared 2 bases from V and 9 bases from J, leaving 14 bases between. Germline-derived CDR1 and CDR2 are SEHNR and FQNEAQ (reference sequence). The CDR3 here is CASSLRGAGLSPLHF. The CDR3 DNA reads TGTGCCAGCAGCTTAAGGGGAGCGGGTCTTTCACCCCTCCACTTT. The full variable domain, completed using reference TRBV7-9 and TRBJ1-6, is DTGVSQNPRHKITKRGQNVTFRCDPISEHNRLYWYRQTLGQGPEFLTYFQNEAQLEKSRLLSDRFSAERPKGSFSTLEIQRTEQGDSAMYLCASSLRGAGLSPLHFGNGTRLTVT.

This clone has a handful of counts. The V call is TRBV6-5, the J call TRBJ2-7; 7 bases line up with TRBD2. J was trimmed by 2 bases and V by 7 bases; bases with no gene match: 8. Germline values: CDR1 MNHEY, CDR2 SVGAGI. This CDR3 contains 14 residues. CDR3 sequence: CASTTAGVTYEQYF. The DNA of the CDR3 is TGTGCCAGCACGACGGCGGGGGTCACCTACGAGCAGTACTTC.